This T cell receptor (beta chain) was sequenced in a study of blood T cell repertoires in COVID-19. The data were produced by immunoSEQ multiplex PCR, yet TCRdb's version contains in-frame clones alone and is incomplete. The sample has about 68,000 clones; 80% to 90% are singletons. Germline CDR1 SEHNR, CDR2 FQNEAQ (reference sequence). The CDR3 length is 15 residues. The ends lost 6 bases at V and 9 bases at J; junction bases unmatched: 10. The J gene is TRBJ2-1, the V gene TRBV7-9; 11 bases are shared with TRBD2. The sample taken for sequencing was peripheral blood. This TCR was recovered from an older woman with acute or convalescent COVID-19. This CDR3 reads CASSSGTSGAGEQFF. The CDR3 DNA reads TGTGCCAGCAGTTCCGGGACTAGCGGTGCTGGTGAGCAGTTCTTC.